This passage covers 3 T cell receptor beta chains from one sample sequenced in a study of blood T cell repertoires in COVID-19. Assay: immunoSEQ multiplex PCR; the TCRdb copy retains only in-frame clones and omits some. Here the sample spans roughly 280,000 clones, about 86% being singletons. The sample was peripheral blood. The receptor source for this set is a man younger than 45 with active or convalescent COVID-19.

The chain uses TRBV4-3 and TRBJ1-2; D call uncertain. This CDR3 has 17 residues. V lost 0 bases, J lost 3 bases, and 17 bases lay in between. The germline CDR1 and CDR2 sequences are LGHNA and YSLEER. CDR3 bases: TGCGCCAGCAGCCAAGACCCTTACTTTTTAAAGCACTATGGCTACACCTTC. Translated, it gives CASSQDPYFLKHYGYTF.

The V and J genes are TRBV5-4 and TRBJ1-2; D is unclear. Per germline, CDR1 SGHNT and CDR2 YYREEE (reference sequence). The CDR3 contains 15 residues. The germline V and J ends were trimmed by 3 bases and 2 bases, with 14 bases remaining between them. CDR3 nucleotides: TGTGCCAGCAGCTGGATGGCGGGGTCGAACTATGGCTACACCTTC. Translating it yields CASSWMAGSNYGYTF.

The rearrangement joins TRBV3-1 (or the pseudogene TRBV3-2) to TRBJ2-5; 10 bases agree with TRBD2. CDR1 and CDR2 from the germline V gene are LGHDT and YNNKEL (reference sequence). CDR3 length equals 15 residues. Germline trimming cut 2 bases from V and 5 bases from J; bases unmatched to any gene: 5. Written as DNA, the CDR3 is TGTGCCAGCAGCCAACTTAATAGCGGGGGGGAGACCCAGTACTTC. This encodes CASSQLNSGGETQYF.